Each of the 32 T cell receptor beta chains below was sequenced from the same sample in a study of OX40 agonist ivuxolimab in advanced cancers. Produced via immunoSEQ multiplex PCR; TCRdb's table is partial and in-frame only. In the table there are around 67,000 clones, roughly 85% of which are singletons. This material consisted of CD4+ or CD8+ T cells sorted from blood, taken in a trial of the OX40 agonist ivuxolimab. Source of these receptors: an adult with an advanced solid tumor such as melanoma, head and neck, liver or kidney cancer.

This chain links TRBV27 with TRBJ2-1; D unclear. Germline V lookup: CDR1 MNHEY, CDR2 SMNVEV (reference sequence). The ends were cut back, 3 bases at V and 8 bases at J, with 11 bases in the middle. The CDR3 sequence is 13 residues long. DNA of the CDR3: TGTGCCAGCAGTTTGAGAAACCCCCATGAGCAGTTCTTC. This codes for CASSLRNPHEQFF.

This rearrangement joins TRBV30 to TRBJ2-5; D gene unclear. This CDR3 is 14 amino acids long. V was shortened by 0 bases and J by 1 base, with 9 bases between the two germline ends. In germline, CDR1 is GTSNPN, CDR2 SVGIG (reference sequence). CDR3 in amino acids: CAWSVSVRQETQYF. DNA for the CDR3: TGTGCCTGGAGTGTGTCGGTGCGCCAAGAGACCCAGTACTTC.

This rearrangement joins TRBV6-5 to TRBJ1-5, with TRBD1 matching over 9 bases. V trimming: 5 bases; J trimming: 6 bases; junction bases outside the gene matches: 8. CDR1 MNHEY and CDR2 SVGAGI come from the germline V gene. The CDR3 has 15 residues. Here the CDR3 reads CASSLSQTGGQPQHF. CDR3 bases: TGTGCCAGCAGTCTCTCACAGACAGGGGGTCAGCCCCAGCATTTT.

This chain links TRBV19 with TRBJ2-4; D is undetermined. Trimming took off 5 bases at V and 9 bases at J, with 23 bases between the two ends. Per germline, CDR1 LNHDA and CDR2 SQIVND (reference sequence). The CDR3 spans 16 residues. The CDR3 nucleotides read TGTGCCAGTAGTCTTAGGACCTCTGCTGGTGGCGCCATTCAGTACTTC. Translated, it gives CASSLRTSAGGAIQYF.

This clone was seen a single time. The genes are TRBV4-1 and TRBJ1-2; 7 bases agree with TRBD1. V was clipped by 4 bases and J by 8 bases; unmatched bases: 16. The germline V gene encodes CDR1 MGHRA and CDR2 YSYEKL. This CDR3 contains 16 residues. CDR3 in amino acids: CASSRPEGAAGQGYTF. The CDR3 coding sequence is TGCGCCAGCAGCCGGCCCGAGGGGGCAGCGGGGCAGGGCTACACCTTC.

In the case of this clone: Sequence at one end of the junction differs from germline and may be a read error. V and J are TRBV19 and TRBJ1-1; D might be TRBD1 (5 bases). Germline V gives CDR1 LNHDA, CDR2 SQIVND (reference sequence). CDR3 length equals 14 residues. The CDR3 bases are TGTGCCGGTAGTCTGGGACCAAGGAACACTGAAGCTTTCTTT. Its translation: CAGSLGPRNTEAFF.

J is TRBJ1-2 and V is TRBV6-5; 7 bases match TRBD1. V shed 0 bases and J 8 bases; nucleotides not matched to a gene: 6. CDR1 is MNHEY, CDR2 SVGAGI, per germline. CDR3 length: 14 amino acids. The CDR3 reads CASSYSRGTSGYTF. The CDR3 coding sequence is TGTGCCAGCAGTTACTCCAGGGGGACAAGCGGCTACACCTTC.

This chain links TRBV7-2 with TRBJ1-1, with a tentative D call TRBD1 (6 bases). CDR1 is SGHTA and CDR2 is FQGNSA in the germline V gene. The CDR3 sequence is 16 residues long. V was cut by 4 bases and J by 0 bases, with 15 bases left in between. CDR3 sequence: CASSSRGGRLNTEAFF. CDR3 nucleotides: TGTGCCAGCAGCTCCCGTGGGGGGCGTCTGAACACTGAAGCTTTCTTT.

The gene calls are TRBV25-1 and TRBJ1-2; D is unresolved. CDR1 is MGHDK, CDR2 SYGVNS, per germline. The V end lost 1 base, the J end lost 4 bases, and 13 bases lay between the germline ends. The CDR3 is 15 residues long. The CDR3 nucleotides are TGTGCCAGCAGTGAATTCGCTCCGACTATCTATGGCTACACCTTC. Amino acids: CASSEFAPTIYGYTF.

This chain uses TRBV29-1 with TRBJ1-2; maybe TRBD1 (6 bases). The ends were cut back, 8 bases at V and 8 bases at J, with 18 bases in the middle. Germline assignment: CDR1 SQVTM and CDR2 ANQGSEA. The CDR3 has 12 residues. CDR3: CSSRTADEGYTF. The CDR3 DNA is TGCAGCTCCCGGACAGCTGATGAGGGCTACACCTTC.

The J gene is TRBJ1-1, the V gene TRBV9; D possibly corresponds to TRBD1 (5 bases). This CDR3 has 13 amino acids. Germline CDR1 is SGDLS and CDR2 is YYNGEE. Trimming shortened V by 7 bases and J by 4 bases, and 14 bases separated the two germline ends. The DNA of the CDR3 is TGTGCCAGCGGCGAGGGGCAGGTCACTGAAGCTTTCTTT. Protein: CASGEGQVTEAFF.

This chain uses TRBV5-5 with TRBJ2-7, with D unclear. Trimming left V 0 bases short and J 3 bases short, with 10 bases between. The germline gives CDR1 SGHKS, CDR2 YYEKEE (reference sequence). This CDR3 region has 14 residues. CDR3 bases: TGTGCCAGCAGCTTGGGAGGCATTGGCTACGAGCAGTACTTC. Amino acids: CASSLGGIGYEQYF.

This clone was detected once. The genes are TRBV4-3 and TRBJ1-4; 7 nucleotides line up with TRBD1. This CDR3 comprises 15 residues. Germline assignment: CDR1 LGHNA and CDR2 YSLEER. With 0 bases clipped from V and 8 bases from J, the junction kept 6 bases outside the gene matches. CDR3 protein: CASSQDRGGEEKLFF. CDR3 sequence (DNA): TGCGCCAGCAGCCAAGATCGAGGGGGCGAGGAAAAACTGTTTTTT.

CDR3 nucleotide sequence: TGTGCCAGCTCACCCAGACAGGGAGCCCCCCAAAATACGCAGTATTTT. Translation gives CASSPRQGAPQNTQYF. The V gene is TRBV18, the J gene TRBJ2-3, with 7 bases identical to TRBD1. The V and J ends lost 3 bases and 7 bases, in that order; junction bases with no gene match: 13. Germline V gene sequence: CDR1 KGHSH, CDR2 LQKENI. This CDR3 has 16 residues.

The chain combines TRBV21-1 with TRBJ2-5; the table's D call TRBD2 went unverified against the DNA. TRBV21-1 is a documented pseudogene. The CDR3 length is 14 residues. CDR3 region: CASSNLRGQETQYF. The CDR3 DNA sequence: TGTGCCAGCAGCAACTTACGGGGCCAAGAGACCCAGTACTTC.

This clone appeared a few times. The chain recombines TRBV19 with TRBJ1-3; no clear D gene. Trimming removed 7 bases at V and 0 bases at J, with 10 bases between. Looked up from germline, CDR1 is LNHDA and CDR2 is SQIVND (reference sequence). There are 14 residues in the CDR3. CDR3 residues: CASKIRGSGNTIYF. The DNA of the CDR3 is TGTGCCAGTAAAATTCGGGGCTCTGGAAACACCATATATTTT. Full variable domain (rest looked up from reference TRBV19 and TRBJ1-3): DGGITQSPKYLFRKEGQNVTLSCEQNLNHDAMYWYRQDPGQGLRLIYYSQIVNDFQKGDIAEGYSVSREKKESFPLTVTSAQKNPTAFYLCASKIRGSGNTIYFGEGSWLTVV.

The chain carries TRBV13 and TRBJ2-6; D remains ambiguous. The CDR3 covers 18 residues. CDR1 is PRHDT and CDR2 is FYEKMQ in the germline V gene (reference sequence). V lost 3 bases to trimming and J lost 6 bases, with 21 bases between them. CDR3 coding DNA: TGTGCCAGCAGCTTCCAAAATCCGGGCGTACCGGTGGCCAACGTCCTGACTTTC. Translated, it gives CASSFQNPGVPVANVLTF.

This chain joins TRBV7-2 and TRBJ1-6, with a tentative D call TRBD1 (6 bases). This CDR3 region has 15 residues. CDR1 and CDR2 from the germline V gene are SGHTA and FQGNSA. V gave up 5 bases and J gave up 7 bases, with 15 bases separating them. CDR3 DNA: TGTGCCAGCAGCGCCGGAGGGGGGGGCAATTCACCCCTCCACTTT. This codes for CASSAGGGGNSPLHF.

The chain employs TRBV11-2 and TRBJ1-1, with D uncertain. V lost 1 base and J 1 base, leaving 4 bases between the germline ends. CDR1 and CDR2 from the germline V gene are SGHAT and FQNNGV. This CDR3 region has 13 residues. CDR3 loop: CASSLVANTEAFF. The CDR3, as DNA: TGTGCCAGCAGCTTAGTTGCGAACACTGAAGCTTTCTTT.

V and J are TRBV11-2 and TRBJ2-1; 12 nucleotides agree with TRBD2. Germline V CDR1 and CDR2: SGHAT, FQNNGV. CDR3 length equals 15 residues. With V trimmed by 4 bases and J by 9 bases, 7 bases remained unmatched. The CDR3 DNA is TGTGCCAGCAGCTCGACTAGCGGGAGAGTGGGTGAGCAGTTCTTC. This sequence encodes CASSSTSGRVGEQFF.

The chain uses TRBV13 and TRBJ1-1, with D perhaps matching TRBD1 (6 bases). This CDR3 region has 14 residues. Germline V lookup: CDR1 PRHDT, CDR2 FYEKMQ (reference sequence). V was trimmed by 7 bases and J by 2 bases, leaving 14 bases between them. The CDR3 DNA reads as TGTGCCAGCACCTTGGGGGGCTCCAACACTGAAGCTTTCTTT. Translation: CASTLGGSNTEAFF.

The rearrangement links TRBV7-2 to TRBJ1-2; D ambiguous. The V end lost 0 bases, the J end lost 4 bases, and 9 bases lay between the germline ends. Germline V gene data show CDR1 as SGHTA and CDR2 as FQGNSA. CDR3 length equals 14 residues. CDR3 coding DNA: TGTGCCAGCAGCTTAGCGCTACTTACCTATGGCTACACCTTC. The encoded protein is CASSLALLTYGYTF.

CDR3 sequence: CASSEDRSFNTEAFF. CDR3 in DNA: TGTGCCAGCAGTGAGGACAGGAGTTTTAACACTGAAGCTTTCTTT. The chain is built from TRBV6-1 and TRBJ1-1; 7 bases agree with TRBD1. The CDR3 spans 15 residues. J was trimmed by 2 bases and V by 3 bases; bases with no gene match: 6. CDR1 is MNHNS, CDR2 SASEGT, per germline.

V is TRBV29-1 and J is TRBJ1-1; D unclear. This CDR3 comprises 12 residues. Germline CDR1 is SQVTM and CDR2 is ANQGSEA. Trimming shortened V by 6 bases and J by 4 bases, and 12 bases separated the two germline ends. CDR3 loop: CSVGLRGTEAFF. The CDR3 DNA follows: TGCAGCGTCGGTTTACGGGGCACTGAAGCTTTCTTT.

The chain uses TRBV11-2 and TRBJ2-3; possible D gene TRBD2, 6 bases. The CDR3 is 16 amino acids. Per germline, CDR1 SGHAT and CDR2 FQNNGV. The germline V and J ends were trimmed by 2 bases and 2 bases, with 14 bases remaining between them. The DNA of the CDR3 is TGTGCCAGCAGCTTACGAGGGACTCCTAACACAGATACGCAGTATTTT. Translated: CASSLRGTPNTDTQYF.

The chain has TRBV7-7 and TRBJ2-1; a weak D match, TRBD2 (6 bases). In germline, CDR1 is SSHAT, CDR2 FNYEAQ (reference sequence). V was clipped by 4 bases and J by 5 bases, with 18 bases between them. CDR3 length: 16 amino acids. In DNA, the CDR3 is TGTGCCAGCAGCTCAATTAGCGGAACACGAGACAATGAGCAGTTCTTC. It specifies CASSSISGTRDNEQFF.

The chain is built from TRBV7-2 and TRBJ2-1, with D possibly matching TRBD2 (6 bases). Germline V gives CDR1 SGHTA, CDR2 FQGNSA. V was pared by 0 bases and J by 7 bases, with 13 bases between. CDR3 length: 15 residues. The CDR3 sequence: CASSLATSQWNEQFF. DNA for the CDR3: TGTGCCAGCAGCTTAGCAACTAGCCAGTGGAATGAGCAGTTCTTC.

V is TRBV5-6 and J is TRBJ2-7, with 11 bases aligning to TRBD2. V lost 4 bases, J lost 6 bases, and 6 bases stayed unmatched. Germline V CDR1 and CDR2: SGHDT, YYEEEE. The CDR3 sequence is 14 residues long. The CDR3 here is CASSSSGRAREQYF. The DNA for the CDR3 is TGTGCCAGCAGCAGTAGCGGGAGGGCCCGCGAGCAGTACTTC.

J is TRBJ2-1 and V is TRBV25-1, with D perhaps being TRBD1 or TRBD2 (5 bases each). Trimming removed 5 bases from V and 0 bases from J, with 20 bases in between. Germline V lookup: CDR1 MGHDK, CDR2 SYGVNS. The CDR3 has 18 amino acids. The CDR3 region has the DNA TGTGCCAGCAGTATCCTGGGGGAGTGGGGGAGCTCCTACAATGAGCAGTTCTTC. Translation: CASSILGEWGSSYNEQFF.

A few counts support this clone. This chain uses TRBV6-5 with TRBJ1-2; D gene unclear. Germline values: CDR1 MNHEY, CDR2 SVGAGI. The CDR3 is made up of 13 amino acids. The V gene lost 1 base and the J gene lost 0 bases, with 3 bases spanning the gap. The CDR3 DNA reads TGTGCCAGCAGTTACTTGCCTAACTATGGCTACACCTTC. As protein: CASSYLPNYGYTF.

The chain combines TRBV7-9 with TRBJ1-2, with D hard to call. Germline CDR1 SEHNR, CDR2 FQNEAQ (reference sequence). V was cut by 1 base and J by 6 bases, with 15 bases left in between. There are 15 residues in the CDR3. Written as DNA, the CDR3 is TGTGCCAGCAGCTTAGAGGTCCGGCAATGGAATGGCTACACCTTC. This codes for CASSLEVRQWNGYTF.

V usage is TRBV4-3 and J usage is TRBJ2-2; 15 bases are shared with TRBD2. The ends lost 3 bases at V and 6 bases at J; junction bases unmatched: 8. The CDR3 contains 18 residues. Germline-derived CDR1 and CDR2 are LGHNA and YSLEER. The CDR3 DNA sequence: TGCGCCAGCAGCCACCCAGGGACTAGCGGGAGGTTCGCCGGGGAGCTGTTTTTT. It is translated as CASSHPGTSGRFAGELFF.